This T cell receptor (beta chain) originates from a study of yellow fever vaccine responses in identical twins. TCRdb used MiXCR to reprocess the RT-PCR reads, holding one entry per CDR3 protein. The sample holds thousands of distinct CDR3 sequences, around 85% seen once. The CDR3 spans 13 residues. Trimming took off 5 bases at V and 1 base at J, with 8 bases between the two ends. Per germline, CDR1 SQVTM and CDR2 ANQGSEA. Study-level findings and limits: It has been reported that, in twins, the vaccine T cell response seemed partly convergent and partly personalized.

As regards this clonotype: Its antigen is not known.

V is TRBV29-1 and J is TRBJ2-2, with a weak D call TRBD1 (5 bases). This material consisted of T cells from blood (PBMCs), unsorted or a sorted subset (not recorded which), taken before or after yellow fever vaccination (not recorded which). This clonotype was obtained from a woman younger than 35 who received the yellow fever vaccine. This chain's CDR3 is CSVLQENTGELFF. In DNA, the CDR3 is TGCAGCGTTCTACAGGAGAACACCGGGGAGCTGTTTTTT.